What follows is one TCR beta chain and its context. Its antigen is unknown. These data are taken from a study of cytomegalovirus exposure and HLA in healthy donors. Overall study context: Early release data held 75 million to 90 million unique TCRs from HLA-typed donors. Study results and limitations: Analyses of presence and absence presupposed an approximately uniform sequencing depth across donors.

PCR was performed using 60 Vbeta and 13 Jbeta primers. Here immunoSEQ multiplex PCR was the method, and the copy in TCRdb shows in-frame clones only, minus some. The listing records 49,000 or so clones. This cohort consisted of healthy bone marrow donors. The source is a man aged 35-49 years in good health and CMV-seropositive. The sample consisted of PBMCs.

The CDR3 nucleotides are TGTGCCAGCAGCTTAGGCCCCTCGGGCAATCAGCCCCAGCATTTT. Protein: CASSLGPSGNQPQHF. The genes are TRBV7-9 and TRBJ1-5; D gene unclear. CDR1 is SEHNR, CDR2 FQNEAQ, per germline (reference sequence). V was shortened by 1 base and J by 2 bases, with 9 bases between the two germline ends. CDR3 length: 15 amino acids.